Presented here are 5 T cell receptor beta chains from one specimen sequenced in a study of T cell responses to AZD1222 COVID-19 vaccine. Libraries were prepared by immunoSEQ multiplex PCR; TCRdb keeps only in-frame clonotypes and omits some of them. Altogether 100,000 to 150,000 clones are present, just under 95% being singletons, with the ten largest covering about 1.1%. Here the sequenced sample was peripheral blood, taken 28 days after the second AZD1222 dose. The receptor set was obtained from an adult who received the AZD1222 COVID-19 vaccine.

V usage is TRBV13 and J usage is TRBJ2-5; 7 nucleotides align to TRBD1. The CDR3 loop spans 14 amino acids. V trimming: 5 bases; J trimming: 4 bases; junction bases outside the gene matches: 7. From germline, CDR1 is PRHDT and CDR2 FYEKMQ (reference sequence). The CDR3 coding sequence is TGTGCCAGCAGCGCCGCAGGGGGAGCAGAGACCCAGTACTTC. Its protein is CASSAAGGAETQYF.

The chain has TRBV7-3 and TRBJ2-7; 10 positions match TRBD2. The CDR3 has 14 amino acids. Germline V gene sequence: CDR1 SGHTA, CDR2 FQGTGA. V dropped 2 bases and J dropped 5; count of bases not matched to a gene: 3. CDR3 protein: CASSLVAGGNEQYF. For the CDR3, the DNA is TGTGCCAGCAGCTTAGTAGCGGGAGGTAACGAGCAGTACTTC.

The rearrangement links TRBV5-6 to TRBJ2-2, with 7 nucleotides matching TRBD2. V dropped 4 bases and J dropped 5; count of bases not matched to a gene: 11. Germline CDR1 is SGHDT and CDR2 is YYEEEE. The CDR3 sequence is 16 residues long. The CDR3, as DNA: TGTGCCAGCAGCGCAGACTTGGGGGGAGGGACCGGGGAGCTGTTTTTT. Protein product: CASSADLGGGTGELFF. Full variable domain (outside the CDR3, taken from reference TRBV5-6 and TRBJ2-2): DAGVTQSPTHLIKTRGQQVTLRCSPKSGHDTVSWYQQALGQGPQFIFQYYEEEERQRGNFPDRFSGHQFPNYSSELNVNALLLGDSALYLCASSADLGGGTGELFFGEGSRLTVL.

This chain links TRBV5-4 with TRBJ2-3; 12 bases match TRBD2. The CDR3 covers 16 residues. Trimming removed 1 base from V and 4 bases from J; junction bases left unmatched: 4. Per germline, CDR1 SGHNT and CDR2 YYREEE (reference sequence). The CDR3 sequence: CASSLFLAGGSDTQYF. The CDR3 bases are TGTGCCAGCAGCTTGTTTCTAGCGGGGGGGTCAGATACGCAGTATTTT.

The CDR3 sequence: CASIGTGELFF. The CDR3 nucleotides read TGTGCCAGCATCGGCACCGGGGAGCTGTTTTTT. The chain recombines TRBV2 with TRBJ2-2; D is unresolved. The CDR3 runs 11 residues. Germline assignment: CDR1 SNHLY and CDR2 FYNNEI. With 7 bases removed from V and 4 bases from J, the gap between germline ends came to 4 bases.